This entry lists 26 T cell receptor beta chains sequenced from one sample in a study (TCRdb year 2016). Libraries were built with RT-PCR. The sequencer was an Illumina MiSeq. TCRdb reanalyzed the raw reads on its own, using fastp at Q25 for trimming and MiXCR for clone calling, and kept in-frame beta chains. Duplicate CDR3 protein sequences are folded into a single record with the most common DNA and genes. Across this sample there are approximately 720,000 distinct CDR3 sequences, with around 14% seen only once. The ten largest account for about 3.6% of the sample. What was sequenced was memory CD4+ T cells from blood. These receptors were obtained from a female donor in good health, serving as a healthy control.

This clonotype has a handful of counts. The chain carries TRBV28 and TRBJ1-2; no clear D. The CDR3 runs to 12 residues. Germline assignment: CDR1 MDHEN and CDR2 SYDVKM. Trimming removed 3 bases from V and 8 bases from J, with 10 bases in between. The CDR3 loop reads CASSLGFKGYTF. The CDR3 nucleotides read TGTGCCAGCAGTTTGGGATTCAAGGGCTACACCTTC.

The V gene is TRBV9, the J gene TRBJ2-5, with D possibly matching TRBD2 (7 bases). V was cut by 3 bases and J by 2 bases, with 23 bases left in between. From germline, CDR1 is SGDLS and CDR2 YYNGEE. The CDR3 covers 18 residues. The CDR3 here is CASSARGLPRFVQETQYF. Written as DNA, the CDR3 is TGTGCCAGCAGCGCCAGGGGACTACCTCGCTTTGTACAAGAGACCCAGTACTTC.

This sequence joins TRBV12-5 and TRBJ1-2; no definite D call. V was shortened by 2 bases and J by 3 bases, with 10 bases between the two germline ends. This CDR3 region has 14 residues. Germline values: CDR1 LGHNT, CDR2 FRNRAP. CDR3 bases: TGTGCTAGTGGTTTGTTGGAAGGGCACTATGGCTACACCTTC. This gives the protein CASGLLEGHYGYTF.

The sample holds a few counts of this clonotype. The chain couples TRBV19 to TRBJ1-2, with 8 bases matching TRBD1. There are 14 residues in the CDR3. With 5 bases clipped from V and 6 bases from J, the junction kept 8 bases outside the gene matches. CDR1 and CDR2 (germline): LNHDA, SQIVND (reference sequence). CDR3 bases: TGTGCCAGTAGTCACACGGGACAGGAGAATGGCTACACCTTC. It codes for CASSHTGQENGYTF.

This clonotype has just a few counts. The chain recombines TRBV20-1 with TRBJ2-1, with D tentatively TRBD2 (6 bases). V was shortened by 3 bases and J by 4 bases, with 10 bases between the two germline ends. CDR1 and CDR2 (germline): DFQATT, SNEGSKA (reference sequence). CDR3 length: 13 amino acids. CDR3 residues: CSASGRQYNEQFF. The CDR3 DNA is TGCAGTGCTAGCGGGAGACAGTACAATGAGCAGTTCTTC.

This sequence joins TRBV6-1 and TRBJ1-1; D gene unclear. V was shortened by 7 bases and J by 3 bases, with 18 bases between the two germline ends. Germline CDR1 is MNHNS and CDR2 is SASEGT. The CDR3 is made up of 15 amino acids. CDR3 nucleotide sequence: TGTGCCAGCAAGGTGATGGCGGGTAGGGACACTGAAGCTTTCTTT. The encoded protein is CASKVMAGRDTEAFF.

This clonotype was observed a handful of times. This chain connects TRBV7-2 to TRBJ1-6; TRBD1 is a possible D gene (6 bases). The germline V gene has CDR1 SGHTA and CDR2 FQGNSA. V was pared by 6 bases and J by 6 bases, with 12 bases between. The CDR3 spans 14 residues. The DNA of the CDR3 is TGTGCCAGCAGATACGGACAGAGTAATTCACCCCTCCACTTT. Translated: CASRYGQSNSPLHF.

The sample holds a few counts of this clonotype. The genes are TRBV3-1 and TRBJ2-7, with D unclear. The CDR3 spans 14 residues. Per germline, CDR1 LGHDT and CDR2 YNNKEL (reference sequence). V lost 3 bases to trimming and J lost 7 bases, with 16 bases between them. The CDR3 bases are TGTGCCAGCAGCCACGGTGGGCTGTCGTGGGAGCAGTACTTC. It translates to CASSHGGLSWEQYF.

The gene calls are TRBV4-1 and TRBJ1-1; perhaps TRBD1 as D (5 bases). CDR1 and CDR2 from the germline V gene are MGHRA and YSYEKL. The CDR3 runs 15 residues. Trimming pared 1 base from V and 3 bases from J, leaving 12 bases between. Here the CDR3 reads CASSQVGQGDTEAFF. The CDR3 bases are TGCGCCAGCAGCCAAGTCGGCCAGGGAGACACTGAAGCTTTCTTT.

This clonotype came up a few times. The chain has TRBV7-9 and TRBJ1-5; the D is unclear. V lost 1 base, J lost 0 bases, and 10 bases lay in between. The CDR3 runs 16 residues. Germline V gene lookup returns CDR1 SEHNR and CDR2 FQNEAQ (reference sequence). The CDR3 protein is CASSLVSGNSNQPQHF. CDR3 coding DNA: TGTGCCAGCAGCTTAGTGTCAGGAAATAGCAATCAGCCCCAGCATTTT. The full variable domain, its missing parts supplied by reference TRBV7-9 and TRBJ1-5, is DTGVSQNPRHKITKRGQNVTFRCDPISEHNRLYWYRQTLGQGPEFLTYFQNEAQLEKSRLLSDRFSAERPKGSFSTLEIQRTEQGDSAMYLCASSLVSGNSNQPQHFGDGTRLSIL.

This rearrangement joins TRBV4-1 to TRBJ2-7, with D perhaps TRBD1 (5 bases). CDR1 is MGHRA, CDR2 YSYEKL, per germline. This CDR3 spans 19 amino acids. Between the trimmed V and J ends, which lost 0 bases and 0 bases, there was a span of 21 bases. In DNA form, the CDR3 reads TGCGCCAGCAGCCAAGATCGGATAAGGGGCGGTGTTAACTCCTACGAGCAGTACTTC. As protein: CASSQDRIRGGVNSYEQYF.

This clonotype was observed many times. The chain uses TRBV4-2 and TRBJ1-3; D is possibly TRBD1 (5 bases). Trimming removed 3 bases at V and 3 bases at J, with 9 bases between. Germline V lookup: CDR1 LGHNA, CDR2 YNFKEQ. There are 14 residues in the CDR3. The CDR3 loop is CASSQGPGGNTIYF. The CDR3 bases are TGTGCCAGCAGCCAGGGACCTGGTGGAAACACCATATATTTT.

This clonotype was observed a few times. The DNA for the CDR3 is TGTGCCAGCAGCGTCGGCCGGGACAGCTACAATTCACCCCTCCACTTT. As protein: CASSVGRDSYNSPLHF. The chain links TRBV9 to TRBJ1-6, with 7 nucleotides matching TRBD1. The CDR3 spans 16 residues. V shed 2 bases, J shed 7 bases, and the junction held 9 bases outside the gene matches. Germline V gene data show CDR1 as SGDLS and CDR2 as YYNGEE.

With respect to this clonotype: A much larger clone is a single base away; this may be a read error. This chain uses TRBV29-1 with TRBJ2-7; D unclear. The germline V gene has CDR1 SQVTM and CDR2 ANQGSEA. This CDR3 is 13 amino acids long. Trimming cost V 0 bases and J 7 bases, with 13 bases left between them. CDR3 nucleotides: TGCAGCGTTGAAGACACTCCGGGTAGAGAGCAGTACTTC. Its protein product is CSVEDTPGREQYF.

This clonotype was observed many times. V and J are TRBV6-2 or TRBV6-3 and TRBJ1-3, with a possible D match to TRBD1 (6 bases). Trimming cost V 7 bases and J 1 base, with 11 bases left between them. Per the germline V gene, CDR1 is MNHEY and CDR2 is SVGEGT. The CDR3 totals 14 residues. In DNA, the CDR3 is TGTGCCAGCACCTGGACAGCTTCTGGAAACACCATATATTTT. Residues: CASTWTASGNTIYF.

This clonotype appeared many times. The chain has TRBV10-2 and TRBJ1-5; 9 bases fit TRBD1. CDR1 is WSHSY, CDR2 SAAADI, per germline. The V and J ends lost 4 bases and 2 bases, in that order; junction bases with no gene match: 3. The CDR3 spans 15 residues. Here the CDR3 reads CASSGQGVGNQPQHF. CDR3 nucleotide sequence: TGCGCCAGCAGTGGACAGGGGGTGGGCAATCAGCCCCAGCATTTT.

This clonotype has more than one count but fewer than ten. At one end, the junction sequence differs from germline, possibly due to a read error. The V and J genes are TRBV7-7 and TRBJ2-3; 9 bases map to TRBD1. Per germline, CDR1 SSHAT and CDR2 FNYEAQ (reference sequence). The CDR3 has 16 residues. CDR3 in amino acids: CASSSGQGPSTDTQYF. The DNA for the CDR3 is TGTGCTAGCAGCTCGGGACAGGGCCCTAGCACAGATACGCAGTATTTT.

This clonotype was counted a few times. The chain has TRBV10-3 and TRBJ1-1; D remains unclear. With 10 bases removed from V and 3 bases from J, the gap between germline ends came to 15 bases. The CDR3 sequence is 13 residues long. In germline, CDR1 is ENHRY, CDR2 SYGVKD. CDR3 coding DNA: TGTGCCACCCGTCCACCGCCCGACACTGAAGCTTTCTTT. This sequence encodes CATRPPPDTEAFF.

This clonotype was observed a handful of times. J is TRBJ1-2 and V is TRBV5-1, with a weak D call TRBD1 (6 bases). Trimming shortened V by 1 base and J by 8 bases, and 12 bases separated the two germline ends. The germline V gene encodes CDR1 SGHRS and CDR2 YFSETQ. This CDR3 is built from 13 residues. The CDR3 protein is CASSLQQGAGYTF. The CDR3 region has the DNA TGCGCCAGCAGCTTGCAACAGGGAGCCGGCTACACCTTC.

This chain connects TRBV18 to TRBJ2-7; D gene uncertain. Per the germline V gene, CDR1 is KGHSH and CDR2 is LQKENI. This CDR3 has 12 amino acids. The germline V and J ends were trimmed by 4 bases and 5 bases, with 9 bases remaining between them. CDR3 residues: CASSHSRDEQYF. The CDR3 bases are TGTGCCAGCTCACATTCTAGGGACGAGCAGTACTTC.

The chain has TRBV5-1 and TRBJ2-5; the match to TRBD2 covers 15 bases. Unmatched junction bases numbered 4, after V lost 4 bases and J lost 3 bases. The CDR3 consists of 16 residues. The germline V gene encodes CDR1 SGHRS and CDR2 YFSETQ. Here the CDR3 DNA reads TGCGCCAGCAGCCTCAGGACTAGCGGGAGGGAAGAGACCCAGTACTTC. The encoded protein is CASSLRTSGREETQYF.

This clonotype was detected many times. The rearrangement joins TRBV5-1 to TRBJ1-1; maybe TRBD1 (5 bases). This CDR3 comprises 14 residues. The ends were cut back, 3 bases at V and 4 bases at J, with 13 bases in the middle. Germline V CDR1 and CDR2: SGHRS, YFSETQ. In DNA, the CDR3 is TGCGCCAGCAGCTCACAGGCGGGCGGCACTGAAGCTTTCTTT. Translated, it gives CASSSQAGGTEAFF.

CDR3 sequence (DNA): TGTGCCAGCAGTTTTCGGGCCTCTTTATTAAATCAGCCCCAGCATTTT. Translation: CASSFRASLLNQPQHF. The chain is built from TRBV12-3 or TRBV12-4 and TRBJ1-5; no definite D call. CDR3 length equals 16 residues. The germline V and J ends were trimmed by 3 bases and 4 bases, with 16 bases remaining between them.

This clonotype came up a few times. This sequence joins TRBV24-1 and TRBJ2-1; the D is unclear. V lost 4 bases and J lost 0, with 9 bases in between. The germline CDR1 and CDR2 sequences are KGHDR and SFDVKD. CDR3 length equals 15 residues. CDR3 sequence: CATSEARGSYNEQFF. CDR3 nucleotide sequence: TGTGCCACCAGTGAGGCGAGAGGCTCCTACAATGAGCAGTTCTTC.

The chain uses TRBV11-2 and TRBJ1-5, with 7 bases fitting TRBD1. CDR3 length equals 15 residues. Germline lookup yields CDR1 SGHAT and CDR2 FQNNGV. The V and J ends lost 5 bases and 2 bases, in that order; junction bases with no gene match: 6. Here the CDR3 DNA reads TGTGCCAGCAGCGACGGACAGGTTGGCAATCAGCCCCAGCATTTT. Residues: CASSDGQVGNQPQHF.

The J gene is TRBJ2-3, the V gene TRBV9, with D maybe TRBD2 (6 bases). The germline gives CDR1 SGDLS, CDR2 YYNGEE. The V end lost 6 bases, the J end lost 6 bases, and 14 bases lay between the germline ends. This CDR3 has 13 residues. In DNA, the CDR3 is TGTGCCAGCACCAAGACTAGTATGGATACGCAGTATTTT. Translation: CASTKTSMDTQYF.